This T cell receptor (beta chain) originates from a study of T cell responses to AZD1222 COVID-19 vaccine. About this clone itself: At one of its ends the junction is not consistent with the germline gene, which may arise from a read error.

TCRdb keeps only in-frame clones here, not all; method: immunoSEQ multiplex PCR. The sample lists about 120,000 clones; around 92% were seen once. Looked up from germline, CDR1 is MNHEY and CDR2 is SMNVEV (reference sequence). The CDR3 length is 16 residues. The sequence was collected from an adult in good health. This sample comprised peripheral blood, obtained on day 0 of AZD1222 vaccination. The chain uses TRBV27 and TRBJ1-6; D possibly corresponds to TRBD1 (6 bases). CDR3 nucleotides: TGTGCCAGCAGTCTATCAGGGGTGTCCTATAATTCACCCCTCCACTTT. This encodes CASSLSGVSYNSPLHF.